A selection of T cell receptor beta chains follows, all from one sample in a study of Graves' ophthalmopathy and Graves' hyperthyroidism. TCRdb itself ran the multiplex PCR reads through MiXCR, one entry per CDR3 protein. The sample yields 500,000 to 700,000 distinct CDR3 sequences, just under 40% seen once. Specimen: peripheral blood or thyroid tissue (not recorded which). These receptor sequences come from an adult man with Graves' hyperthyroidism. Each CDR3 is given with its conserved first and last residue. Each record gives: J gene, V gene, clone size, D gene, CDR3 protein, CDR3 DNA. D genes are given only for firm matches. Some rows mark clone size as missing; the rest say once, few, many or name a class of expanded clone.

j_gene: TRBJ1-5; v_gene: TRBV29-1; abundance: .; d_gene: .; CDR3aa: CSFDGRNQPQHF; CDR3nt: TGCAGCTTCGACGGACGCAATCAGCCCCAGCATTTT
j_gene: TRBJ2-3; v_gene: TRBV20-1; abundance: .; d_gene: TRBD1; CDR3aa: CSATGTGGTDTQYF; CDR3nt: TGCAGTGCTACCGGGACAGGGGGCACAGATACGCAGTATTTT
j_gene: TRBJ2-2; v_gene: TRBV7-9; abundance: many; d_gene: TRBD1; CDR3aa: CASSSGQGIGELFF; CDR3nt: TGTGCCAGCAGCTCGGGACAGGGAATAGGGGAGCTGTTTTTT
j_gene: TRBJ1-1; v_gene: TRBV6-5; abundance: many; d_gene: .; CDR3aa: CASSYSGERNTEAFF; CDR3nt: TGTGCCAGCAGTTACTCGGGAGAGAGGAACACTGAAGCTTTCTTT
j_gene: TRBJ2-5; v_gene: TRBV7-9; abundance: many; d_gene: .; CDR3aa: CASSLAPGIARGETQYF; CDR3nt: TGTGCCAGCAGCTTAGCGCCGGGAATAGCGAGGGGGGAGACCCAGTACTTC
j_gene: TRBJ2-7; v_gene: TRBV10-3; abundance: .; d_gene: .; CDR3aa: CASSYSSSRVWSGNHEQYF; CDR3nt: TGTGCCAGCAGTTACTCGAGTTCTCGCGTGTGGTCGGGAAACCACGAGCAGTACTTC
j_gene: TRBJ1-2; v_gene: TRBV7-8; abundance: many; d_gene: .; CDR3aa: CASSLRARISYGYTF; CDR3nt: TGTGCCAGCAGCTTAAGAGCTAGGATTAGCTATGGCTACACCTTC
j_gene: TRBJ2-7; v_gene: TRBV6-8; abundance: many; d_gene: .; CDR3aa: CASSYSRDSYEQYF; CDR3nt: TGTGCCAGCAGTTACTCTCGGGATTCCTACGAGCAGTACTTC
j_gene: TRBJ2-7; v_gene: TRBV27; abundance: once; d_gene: .; CDR3aa: CASSPGRRAYEQYF; CDR3nt: TGTGCCAGCAGTCCGGGACGGAGGGCCTACGAGCAGTACTTC
j_gene: TRBJ1-1; v_gene: TRBV4-2; abundance: many; d_gene: .; CDR3aa: CASSQPDRSYTEAFF; CDR3nt: TGTGCCAGCAGCCAACCTGACAGGTCGTACACTGAAGCTTTCTTT
j_gene: TRBJ2-5; v_gene: TRBV5-1; abundance: many; d_gene: TRBD2; CDR3aa: CASSLLLAEQETQYF; CDR3nt: TGCGCCAGCAGCTTGTTACTAGCGGAGCAAGAGACCCAGTACTTC